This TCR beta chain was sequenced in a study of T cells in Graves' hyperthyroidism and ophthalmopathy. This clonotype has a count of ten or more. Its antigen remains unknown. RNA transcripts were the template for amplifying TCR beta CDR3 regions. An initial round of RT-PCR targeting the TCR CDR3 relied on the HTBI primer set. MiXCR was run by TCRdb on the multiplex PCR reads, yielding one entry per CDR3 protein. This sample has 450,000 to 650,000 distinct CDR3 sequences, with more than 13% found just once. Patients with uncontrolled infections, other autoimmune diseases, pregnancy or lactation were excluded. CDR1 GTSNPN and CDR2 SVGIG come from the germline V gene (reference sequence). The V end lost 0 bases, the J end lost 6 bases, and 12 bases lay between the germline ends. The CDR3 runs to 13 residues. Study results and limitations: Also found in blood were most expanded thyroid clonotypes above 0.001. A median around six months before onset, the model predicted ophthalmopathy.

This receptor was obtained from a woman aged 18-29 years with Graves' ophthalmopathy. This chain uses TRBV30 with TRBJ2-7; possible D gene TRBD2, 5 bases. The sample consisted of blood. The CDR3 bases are TGTGCCTGGAGTGTACTTGAGGGTGGCGAGCAGTACTTC. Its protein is CAWSVLEGGEQYF.